What follows are 2 T cell receptor beta chains derived from one specimen sequenced in a study of shared clonotypes between healthy human individuals. Repertoires were generated with immunoSEQ multiplex PCR, while TCRdb's copy carries only in-frame clones and drops some. The sample holds about 1 million clones, 65% to 80% seen once. The sequencing input was memory CD4+ T cells sorted from blood. Subset meaning: CD45RA-negative fraction. These receptors were collected from a man aged 18 to 35 in good health.

V usage is TRBV28 and J usage is TRBJ2-7, with TRBD1 identical over 8 bases. Trimming removed 5 bases from V and 3 bases from J; junction bases left unmatched: 6. CDR1 and CDR2 (germline): MDHEN, SYDVKM. CDR3 length equals 14 residues. The CDR3 reads CASSAPGQVYEQYF. The CDR3 region has the DNA TGTGCCAGCAGTGCTCCGGGACAGGTCTACGAGCAGTACTTC.

In regard to this clone: Other DNA variants within this sample encode the same CDR3. The rearrangement joins TRBV28 to TRBJ1-3, with a weak D call TRBD1 (5 bases). The ends were cut back, 2 bases at V and 2 bases at J, with 10 bases in the middle. Germline CDR1 MDHEN, CDR2 SYDVKM. The CDR3 has 15 residues. This chain's CDR3 is CASSLGGGAGNTIYF. CDR3 sequence (DNA): TGTGCCAGCAGTTTAGGGGGGGGTGCTGGAAACACCATATATTTT. The whole variable domain, remainder taken from reference TRBV28 and TRBJ1-3, is DVKVTQSSRYLVKRTGEKVFLECVQDMDHENMFWYRQDPGLGLRLIYFSYDVKMKEKGDIPEGYSVSREKKERFSLILESASTNQTSMYLCASSLGGGAGNTIYFGEGSWLTVV.